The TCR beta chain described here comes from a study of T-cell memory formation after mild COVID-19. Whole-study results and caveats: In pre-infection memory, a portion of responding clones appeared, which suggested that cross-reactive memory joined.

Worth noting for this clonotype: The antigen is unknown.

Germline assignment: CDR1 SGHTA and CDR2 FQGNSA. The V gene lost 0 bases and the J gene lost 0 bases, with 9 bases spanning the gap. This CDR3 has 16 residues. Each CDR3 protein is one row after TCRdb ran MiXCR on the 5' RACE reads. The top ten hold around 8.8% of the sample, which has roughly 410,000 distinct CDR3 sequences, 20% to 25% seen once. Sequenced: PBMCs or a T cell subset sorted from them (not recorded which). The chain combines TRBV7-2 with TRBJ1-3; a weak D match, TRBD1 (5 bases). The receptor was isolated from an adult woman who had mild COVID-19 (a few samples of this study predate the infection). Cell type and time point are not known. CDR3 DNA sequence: TGTGCCAGCAGCTTAGCGATGGGGACCTCTGGAAACACCATATATTTT. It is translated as CASSLAMGTSGNTIYF. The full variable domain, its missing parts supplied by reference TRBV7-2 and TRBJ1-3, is GAGVSQSPSNKVTEKGKDVELRCDPISGHTALYWYRQSLGQGLEFLIYFQGNSAPDKSGLPSDRFSAERTGGSVSTLTIQRTQQEDSAVYLCASSLAMGTSGNTIYFGEGSWLTVV.